These T cell receptor beta chains were read from a single sample in a study of T cell responses to AZD1222 COVID-19 vaccine. TCRdb keeps only in-frame clones here, not all; method: immunoSEQ multiplex PCR. Of approximately 99,000 clones in the sample, 70% to 90% were seen once. The sample was peripheral blood, taken on day 0 of AZD1222 vaccination. These receptors were collected from an adult in good health. CDR3s include the opening cysteine and the closing phenylalanine or tryptophan. Fields, in order: D gene, V gene, CDR3 length, clone size, J gene, CDR3 DNA, CDR3 protein. D genes are given only for firm matches. Rows may omit the clone size; those that give it use once, few, many or a size class.

TRBD2,TRBV20-1,11,.,TRBJ2-5,TGCAGTCTCGGGGGGGGAGAGACCCAGTACTTC,CSLGGGETQYF
.,TRBV2,17,.,TRBJ1-4,TGTGCCAGCAGTGTAGTAGGCAGGGTGGGGGCAAATGAAAAACTGTTTTTT,CASSVVGRVGANEKLFF
.,TRBV9,15,.,TRBJ2-1,TGTGCCAGCAGCCTGGCGGTGGGAACCTACAATGAGCAGTTCTTC,CASSLAVGTYNEQFF
.,TRBV4-3,14,.,TRBJ2-3,TGCGCCAGCAGCCCAGGGGTACCCCCAGATACGCAGTATTTT,CASSPGVPPDTQYF
TRBD1,TRBV4-3,15,.,TRBJ2-2,TGCGCCAGCAGTTGGAGACAGGGGAAAACCGGGGAGCTGTTTTTT,CASSWRQGKTGELFF
TRBD1,TRBV6-5,13,.,TRBJ1-1,TGTGCCAGCAGTCCCAGGGGGCAGACTGAAGCTTTCTTT,CASSPRGQTEAFF
.,TRBV19,16,.,TRBJ2-3,TGTGCCAGTAGTGGAACTCGGAGCGGAGACACAGATACGCAGTATTTT,CASSGTRSGDTDTQYF
.,TRBV27,15,.,TRBJ2-2,TGTGCCAGCAGTTTGGGACCTAGACCAACCGGGGAGCTGTTTTTT,CASSLGPRPTGELFF
TRBD1,TRBV5-6,14,.,TRBJ1-2,TGTGCCAGCAGCTTCGGGACAGGGGAGTATGGCTACACCTTC,CASSFGTGEYGYTF
TRBD1,TRBV24-1,14,.,TRBJ2-5,TGTGCCACCAGTGGAAGACAGGGGCCAGAGACCCAGTACTTC,CATSGRQGPETQYF
.,TRBV28,13,.,TRBJ1-2,TGTGCCAGCAGTTTTGCCGGAGGCTATGGCTACACCTTC,CASSFAGGYGYTF
.,TRBV5-5,13,.,TRBJ1-1,TGTGCCAGCAGCCGAGAGAGTAGCACTGAAGCTTTCTTT,CASSRESSTEAFF
TRBD1,TRBV2,13,.,TRBJ1-2,TGTGCCAGCAGCCGGGACAGGCTTTATGGCTACACCTTC,CASSRDRLYGYTF
TRBD2,TRBV5-6,13,.,TRBJ2-1,TGTGCCAGCAGGGGACTAGGGGGGCTTGAGCAGTTCTTC,CASRGLGGLEQFF
.,TRBV3-1/TRBV3-2,16,.,TRBJ2-6,TGTGCCAGCAGCCAAAGGGCTAGCTCTGGGGCCAACGTCCTGACTTTC,CASSQRASSGANVLTF
.,TRBV12-3/TRBV12-4,13,.,TRBJ1-5,TGTGCCAGCAGTTATAATAGCAATCAGCCCCAGCATTTT,CASSYNSNQPQHF
TRBD1,TRBV11-3,18,.,TRBJ2-3,TGTGCCAGCAGCGGAAACCCATCGGACAGGGGAGACACAGATACGCAGTATTTT,CASSGNPSDRGDTDTQYF
TRBD2,TRBV2,15,few,TRBJ2-2,TGTGCCAGCCTTGTTGCCAGCGGGAGGCCCGGGGAGCTGTTTTTT,CASLVASGRPGELFF
.,TRBV24-1,13,few,TRBJ2-1,TGTGCCACCAGTGAGGGGGCTTACAATGAGCAGTTCTTC,CATSEGAYNEQFF
.,TRBV19,13,.,TRBJ1-2,TGTGCCGCGGCGGACTCCTCAAGCTATGGCTACACCTTC,CAAADSSSYGYTF
TRBD2,TRBV5-4,18,.,TRBJ2-1,TGTGCCAGCAGCCTAACTCGACTAGCGGGGGGGCTTACGAATGAGCAGTTCTTC,CASSLTRLAGGLTNEQFF
TRBD1,TRBV11-3,17,.,TRBJ2-6,TGTGCCAGCAGCCCGGGGACAGGGAGGTCTGGGGCCAACGTCCTGACTTTC,CASSPGTGRSGANVLTF
TRBD2,TRBV6-1,14,.,TRBJ2-1,TGTGCCAGCACCAAACTAGCGGGAGGGCTCGAGCAGTTCTTC,CASTKLAGGLEQFF
TRBD2,TRBV2,16,.,TRBJ2-5,TGTGCCAGCAGTGGGCTCTGGCGGGGGAAAGGAGAGACCCAGTACTTC,CASSGLWRGKGETQYF
.,TRBV7-2,13,.,TRBJ2-1,TGTGCCAGCAGGGGGGGACAGCGTAATGAGCAGTTCTTC,CASRGGQRNEQFF
TRBD2,TRBV4-3,13,.,TRBJ2-1,TGCGCCAGCAGCCAGGCTAGCGGCAATGAGCAGTTCTTC,CASSQASGNEQFF
TRBD2,TRBV5-4,15,.,TRBJ2-4,TGTGCCAGCAGGCGAGCACCGGGGGGGCCGGACATTCAGTACTTC,CASRRAPGGPDIQYF
.,TRBV10-3,14,.,TRBJ1-1,TGTGCCATCAGTGATTGGGGCCCGAACACTGAAGCTTTCTTT,CAISDWGPNTEAFF
TRBD1,TRBV5-1,17,.,TRBJ1-1,TGCGCCAGCAGCGGGCCGGGACAGGGGATTTCTTTTACTGAAGCTTTCTTT,CASSGPGQGISFTEAFF
.,TRBV9,17,.,TRBJ2-3,TGTGCCAGCAGCCCAGGGGTTTCGCTAGGGAGGGAAGATACGCAGTATTTT,CASSPGVSLGREDTQYF
.,TRBV4-1,14,once,TRBJ1-1,TGCGCCAGCAGCCACCGACTTCAGGGTCCTGAAGCTTTCTTT,CASSHRLQGPEAFF
.,TRBV4-3,17,.,TRBJ2-1,TGCGCCAGCAGCCAAGAAGTGCGTCTAGGTCTGGGGAATGAGCAGTTCTTC,CASSQEVRLGLGNEQFF
.,TRBV6-5,15,.,TRBJ1-4,TGTGCCAGCAGTCTCCGTTGGGCTCGTAATGAAAAACTGTTTTTT,CASSLRWARNEKLFF
TRBD2,TRBV5-1,15,.,TRBJ2-1,TGTGCCAGCAGCCAACTCGCTAGCGGGATAAATGAGCAGTTCTTC,CASSQLASGINEQFF
.,TRBV5-4,12,.,TRBJ1-1,TGTGCCAGCAGCTCGACATCTGTGGAAGCTTTCTTT,CASSSTSVEAFF